This is a list of T cell receptor beta chains from one sample in a study of OX40 agonist ivuxolimab in advanced cancers. Some clones are missing from TCRdb's copy, which holds only in-frame ones; the method was immunoSEQ multiplex PCR. The sample shows approximately 50,000 clones, roughly 89% of them seen only once. The input for sequencing was CD4+ or CD8+ T cells sorted from blood, taken in a trial of the OX40 agonist ivuxolimab. All receptors come from an adult with an advanced solid tumor such as melanoma, head and neck, liver or kidney cancer. Each CDR3 is given with its conserved first and last residue. Each record gives: CDR3 length, V gene, J gene, CDR3 protein.

>13|TRBV7-6|TRBJ2-1
CASSQQEGNEQFF
>16|TRBV7-9|TRBJ1-1
CAILPGQTWRGTEAFF
>13|TRBV7-2|TRBJ2-5
CASSSDRGETQYF
>13|TRBV6-5|TRBJ2-7
CASSRQDSYEQYF
>15|TRBV28|TRBJ2-1
CASSLSSYTGVEQFF
>15|TRBV4-3|TRBJ2-3
CASSQDLRSTDTQYF
>14|TRBV7-8|TRBJ2-5
CASSRDRGRGTQYF
>17|TRBV7-8|TRBJ1-6
CASSFRSGRVGRSPLHF
>14|TRBV5-5|TRBJ1-5
CASSPGTGIQPQHF
>17|TRBV6-1|TRBJ2-7
CASSELATRGRLGEQYF
>16|TRBV4-3|TRBJ1-2
CASSPMDTGNNYGYTF
>14|TRBV6-5|TRBJ1-1
CASSRGRKNTEAFF
>15|TRBV7-3|TRBJ2-1
CASSLSGPNNNEQFF
>14|TRBV5-6|TRBJ2-3
CASSWRGDTDTQYF
>15|TRBV29-1|TRBJ1-2
CSAAALTPPNYGYTF
>14|TRBV6-6|TRBJ1-2
CASSHGTVEHGYTF
>12|TRBV7-9|TRBJ1-5
CASSPGGGPQHF
>11|TRBV20-1|TRBJ2-3
CSATGGEAQYF
>14|TRBV29-1|TRBJ2-3
CSVEGEVSTDTQYF
>16|TRBV11-3|TRBJ2-1
CASSPGTSGRTNEQFF
>16|TRBV5-4|TRBJ2-7
CASSSGLAGTAYEQYF
>19|TRBV4-1|TRBJ2-7
CASSPQGMLAGGPPYEQYF
>14|TRBV19|TRBJ1-2
CASSQTGGEYGYTF
>13|TRBV30|TRBJ1-6
CAWSVRENSPLHF
>17|TRBV5-1|TRBJ2-1
CASSLAHGTRSYNEQFF
>14|TRBV7-8|TRBJ1-1
CASSLVGQDTEAFF
>15|TRBV4-3|TRBJ2-5
CASSQDRGLRDTQYF
>14|TRBV6-4|TRBJ2-7
CASSQQTGPYEQYF
>15|TRBV29-1|TRBJ1-2
CSVEALTGPAYGYTF
>15|TRBV5-6|TRBJ1-4
CASSSTRGSNEKLFF
>18|TRBV28|TRBJ1-1
CASSLGGDPHRFHAEAFF
>13|TRBV6-5|TRBJ1-5
CASSPGHNQPQHF
>15|TRBV7-2|TRBJ1-4
CASSPLGTINEKLFF
>13|TRBV18|TRBJ1-5
CASAPGGNQPQHF
>19|TRBV12-5|TRBJ2-7
CASASLTGTSGRLFYEQYF
>14|TRBV19|TRBJ1-5
CASSKVRGNQPQHF
>13|TRBV18|TRBJ2-5
CASSSTLQETQYF
>13|TRBV19|TRBJ1-1
CASSSRDLPEAFF
>13|TRBV12-5|TRBJ1-1
CASGLEPDTEAFF